This entry lists 3 T cell receptor beta chains sequenced from one sample in a study of T-cell memory formation after mild COVID-19. Via MiXCR, TCRdb re-called the 5' RACE reads, giving one row per CDR3 protein. Seen here are about 560,000 distinct CDR3 sequences, around a sixth observed once, and the top ten hold roughly 8%. The specimen was PBMCs or a T cell subset sorted from them (not recorded which). The receptor source for this set is an adult woman who had mild COVID-19 (a few samples of this study predate the infection). Cell type and time point are not known.

This clonotype appeared a few times. This rearrangement joins TRBV4-3 to TRBJ2-2; maybe TRBD2 (5 bases). CDR1 and CDR2 (germline): LGHNA, YSLEER. The CDR3 spans 15 residues. V lost 4 bases and J lost 5, with 14 bases in between. CDR3 region: CASSPSQFRTGELFF. The CDR3 region has the DNA TGCGCCAGCAGCCCTAGCCAGTTTAGAACCGGGGAGCTGTTTTTT.

In its sample, this clonotype was seen a few times. The V gene is TRBV29-1, the J gene TRBJ1-2; D gene ambiguous. The V end was cut by 4 bases, the J end by 2 bases, with 17 bases between. The germline gives CDR1 SQVTM, CDR2 ANQGSEA. The CDR3 runs to 15 residues. This CDR3 reads CSVANAISRNYGYTF. DNA of the CDR3: TGCAGCGTTGCGAATGCTATATCTCGAAACTATGGCTACACCTTC.

This sequence joins TRBV7-9 and TRBJ2-1; D is unclear. Germline values: CDR1 SEHNR, CDR2 FQNEAQ (reference sequence). Trimming took 5 bases from V and 5 from J, leaving 16 bases between them. The CDR3 is made up of 15 amino acids. The CDR3 sequence is CASSAPRHRDNEQFF. For the CDR3, the DNA is TGTGCCAGCAGCGCCCCACGACATAGAGACAATGAGCAGTTCTTC.